This T cell receptor beta chain derives from a study of cytomegalovirus exposure and HLA in healthy donors. Broader study findings: Later analysis placed DRB1 highest and HLA-C lowest in TCR association rates, which differed by HLA locus. The majority of CMV-associated TCR beta chains were reported as apparently HLA-restricted in a later analysis. The records held CMV serostatus as the only immune exposure information. Presence/absence analyses supposed approximately even sequencing depth among donors.

Use of 60 Vbeta and 13 Jbeta primers characterized the PCR. Sequencing was performed with immunoSEQ multiplex PCR; in TCRdb, only in-frame clones are kept and a portion is missing. This table holds approximately 160,000 clones, about two thirds found once. A remark on this clone: Its antigen remains unknown.

The sequenced material came from PBMCs. This TCR was sampled from a woman under 30 in good health and CMV-seropositive.

The CDR3 region has the DNA TGTGCCAGCAGCGGTGGAGTTTCTGGCACAGATACGCAGTATTTT. Its translation is CASSGGVSGTDTQYF. The J gene is TRBJ2-3, the V gene TRBV7-9; D gene unclear. The CDR3 is 15 amino acids. CDR1 is SEHNR, CDR2 FQNEAQ, per germline (reference sequence). V lost 5 bases and J lost 1, with 13 bases in between.